The next 7 T cell receptor beta chains were all read from a single sample in a study of blood T cell repertoires in COVID-19 (dated by TCRdb to about 2020). The library was prepared using the immunoSEQ multiplex PCR assay. TCRdb obtained this table from immuneACCESS and retained in-frame rearrangements with V and J assigned. These tables miss some clones; where compared with another copy, unresolved V genes account for less than half of the shortfall, and the remainder is unexplained. Within this sample are approximately 240,000 clones, with around 82% of them counted one time only. Of the sample, roughly 4.9% falls within the top ten clones. The sequencing input was peripheral blood. These TCRs come from an elderly woman with active or convalescent COVID-19.

The V and J genes are TRBV14 and TRBJ2-6, with TRBD2 matching over 7 bases. V was pared by 3 bases and J by 4 bases, with 6 bases of the junction left unmatched. The CDR3 has 16 amino acids. CDR1 and CDR2 (germline): SGHDN, FVKESK. This CDR3 reads CASSQGGSPGANVLTF. For the CDR3, the DNA is TGTGCCAGCAGCCAGGGGGGGAGTCCAGGGGCCAACGTCCTGACTTTC.

This clone was observed a few times. This chain joins TRBV6-4 and TRBJ2-3; D call uncertain. The V gene's germline CDR1 is MRHNA and CDR2 SNTAGT. Trimming shortened V by 8 bases and J by 6 bases, and 9 bases separated the two germline ends. This CDR3 region has 11 residues. The CDR3 nucleotides are TGTGCCAGCCGTGTCGGGGATACGCAGTATTTT. Translation gives CASRVGDTQYF.

The rearrangement uses TRBV25-1 and TRBJ2-1, with D tentatively TRBD1 (5 bases). The CDR3 runs to 14 residues. Germline V gives CDR1 MGHDK, CDR2 SYGVNS. V was clipped by 2 bases and J by 6 bases, with 11 bases between them. The CDR3 DNA is TGTGCCAGCAGTGAAAGGGGCCAGTTCAATGAGCAGTTCTTC. It codes for CASSERGQFNEQFF.

This clone occurred a few times. The V call is TRBV20-1, the J call TRBJ1-5; 11 nucleotides line up with TRBD1. CDR1 DFQATT and CDR2 SNEGSKA come from the germline V gene (reference sequence). V was clipped by 3 bases and J by 9 bases; unmatched bases: 10. The CDR3 extends over 15 amino acids. The DNA for the CDR3 is TGCAGTGCTAGTCGCGGACAGGGGGCGATAAGGCCCCAGCATTTT. Translated, it gives CSASRGQGAIRPQHF.

This clone was seen once. This chain uses TRBV18 with TRBJ1-1; the match to TRBD1 covers 9 bases. The ends lost 4 bases at V and 0 bases at J; junction bases unmatched: 0. This CDR3 has 14 amino acids. Per the germline V gene, CDR1 is KGHSH and CDR2 is LQKENI. As DNA, the CDR3 is TGTGCCAGCTCACGGGACAGGGTGAACACTGAAGCTTTCTTT. Amino acid sequence: CASSRDRVNTEAFF.

V usage is TRBV3-1 (or the pseudogene TRBV3-2) and J usage is TRBJ2-5, with D hard to call. This CDR3 is 13 amino acids long. Germline loops: CDR1 LGHDT, CDR2 YNNKEL (reference sequence). The V end lost 1 base, the J end lost 6 bases, and 9 bases lay between the germline ends. CDR3 sequence: CASSQGSGQTQYF. The DNA for the CDR3 is TGTGCCAGCAGCCAAGGATCAGGTCAGACCCAGTACTTC.

The rearrangement joins TRBV3-1 (or the pseudogene TRBV3-2) to TRBJ1-4; D gene ambiguous. The CDR3 runs to 15 residues. Germline lookup yields CDR1 LGHDT and CDR2 YNNKEL (reference sequence). Trimming pared 0 bases from V and 0 bases from J, leaving 5 bases between. The CDR3 DNA reads TGTGCCAGCAGCCAAGATCCCGCAACTAATGAAAAACTGTTTTTT. Residues: CASSQDPATNEKLFF.